These 24 T cell receptor beta chains were all obtained from the same sample, sequenced in a study of blood T cell repertoires in COVID-19. The table came from immunoSEQ multiplex PCR; TCRdb's copy has only in-frame clones and leaves some out. The table lists some 100,000 clones, roughly 90% of them singletons, with less than 2.5% in the top ten. Sequenced: peripheral blood. All receptors derive from a man aged 45-60 years with active COVID-19.

This clone was picked up many times. V gene TRBV11-2 combines with J gene TRBJ1-2; D unclear. The CDR3 extends over 13 amino acids. V was shortened by 8 bases and J by 3 bases, with 13 bases between the two germline ends. Germline CDR1 and CDR2: SGHAT and FQNNGV. CDR3 sequence (DNA): TGTGCCAGCTACGACACAAACTACTATGGCTACACCTTC. This encodes CASYDTNYYGYTF.

The rearrangement links TRBV3-1 (or the pseudogene TRBV3-2) to TRBJ1-2; D perhaps matches TRBD1 (5 bases). CDR1 and CDR2 (germline): LGHDT, YNNKEL (reference sequence). CDR3 length: 15 residues. Trimming shortened V by 3 bases and J by 1 base, and 12 bases separated the two germline ends. CDR3: CASSQGPPFNYGYTF. The CDR3 DNA reads as TGTGCCAGCAGCCAGGGGCCCCCCTTTAACTATGGCTACACCTTC.

The chain recombines TRBV9 with TRBJ2-5; D is possibly TRBD1 (6 bases). The CDR3 sequence is 14 residues long. Germline loops: CDR1 SGDLS, CDR2 YYNGEE. Deletions cut 4 bases from V and 2 bases from J, with 12 bases between. The CDR3 nucleotides are TGTGCCAGCAGCAGGGGGTCAGGGCAAGAGACCCAGTACTTC. Translating it yields CASSRGSGQETQYF. Filled out from reference TRBV9 and TRBJ2-5, the complete variable domain reads DSGVTQTPKHLITATGQRVTLRCSPRSGDLSVYWYQQSLDQGLQFLIQYYNGEERAKGNILERFSAQQFPDLHSELNLSSLELGDSALYFCASSRGSGQETQYFGPGTRLLVL.

J is TRBJ1-2 and V is TRBV29-1; TRBD1 is a possible D gene (6 bases). Germline V gene sequence: CDR1 SQVTM, CDR2 ANQGSEA. Trimming removed 0 bases from V and 9 bases from J, with 14 bases in between. This CDR3 region has 13 residues. Here the CDR3 reads CSVEERQGFSYTF. CDR3 bases: TGCAGCGTTGAAGAACGGCAGGGGTTCAGCTACACCTTC. Complete variable domain (other parts from reference TRBV29-1 and TRBJ1-2): SAVISQKPSRDICQRGTSLTIQCQVDSQVTMMFWYRQQPGQSLTLIATANQGSEATYESGFVIDKFPISRPNLTFSTLTVSNMSPEDSSIYLCSVEERQGFSYTFGSGTRLTVV.

The rearrangement joins TRBV27 to TRBJ2-2; the D is unclear. This CDR3 has 12 amino acids. Germline values: CDR1 MNHEY, CDR2 SMNVEV (reference sequence). Trimming took 6 bases from V and 2 from J, leaving 4 bases between them. The CDR3 spells CASSFNTGELFF. CDR3 DNA: TGTGCCAGCAGCTTTAACACCGGGGAGCTGTTTTTT.

The chain uses TRBV10-2 and TRBJ1-5; no firm D call. Germline-derived CDR1 and CDR2 are WSHSY and SAAADI. The CDR3 contains 16 residues. V lost 2 bases to trimming and J lost 6 bases, with 17 bases between them. CDR3 loop: CASSEKTNPYPQPQHF. In nucleotides, the CDR3 is TGCGCCAGCAGTGAGAAGACAAATCCCTATCCTCAGCCCCAGCATTTT.

The chain couples TRBV11-1 to TRBJ1-3; D not resolved. The CDR3 extends over 15 amino acids. Trimming cost V 4 bases and J 0 bases, with 10 bases left between them. CDR1 SGHAT and CDR2 FQDESV come from the germline V gene (reference sequence). The chain's CDR3 is CASSSTRDSGNTIYF. The CDR3 DNA sequence: TGTGCCAGCAGCTCCACACGGGACTCTGGAAACACCATATATTTT.

The V and J genes are TRBV6-1 and TRBJ2-7, with D perhaps TRBD2 (6 bases). The CDR3 is made up of 17 amino acids. Germline CDR1 reads MNHNS; CDR2 reads SASEGT. Trimming shortened V by 1 base and J by 0 bases, and 16 bases separated the two germline ends. The CDR3 sequence: CASSEELGGSSSYEQYF. Here the CDR3 DNA reads TGTGCCAGCAGTGAAGAGCTGGGGGGTTCTAGCTCCTACGAGCAGTACTTC.

The V gene is TRBV6-5, the J gene TRBJ1-1; TRBD1 is a possible D gene (5 bases). The length of the CDR3 is 15 residues. Trimming took 0 bases from V and 0 from J, leaving 8 bases between them. Germline V gene lookup returns CDR1 MNHEY and CDR2 SVGAGI. The CDR3 nucleotides are TGTGCCAGCAGTTACTCGCGGGGGATGAACACTGAAGCTTTCTTT. Encoded protein: CASSYSRGMNTEAFF.

The V and J genes are TRBV14 and TRBJ1-2; TRBD1 matches at 8 bases. This CDR3 contains 14 residues. Unmatched junction bases numbered 8, after V lost 4 bases and J lost 7 bases. Germline V lookup: CDR1 SGHDN, CDR2 FVKESK. CDR3 sequence: CASSRQGQGGGYTF. CDR3 nucleotides: TGTGCCAGCAGCCGACAAGGACAGGGTGGTGGCTACACCTTC.

The gene calls are TRBV14 and TRBJ2-3, with 10 bases matching TRBD2. Germline V gene sequence: CDR1 SGHDN, CDR2 FVKESK. The CDR3 contains 16 residues. With 4 bases clipped from V and 5 bases from J, the junction kept 9 bases outside the gene matches. The CDR3 spells CASSRWDTSGEDTQYF. The CDR3 DNA reads as TGTGCCAGCAGCCGATGGGACACTAGCGGGGAAGATACGCAGTATTTT.

This chain connects TRBV5-1 to TRBJ2-5, with a tentative D call TRBD2 (6 bases). Germline CDR1 and CDR2: SGHRS and YFSETQ. V gave up 4 bases and J gave up 2 bases, with 15 bases separating them. The length of the CDR3 is 15 residues. This CDR3 is CASSAGTGPQETQYF. DNA of the CDR3: TGCGCCAGCAGCGCGGGGACGGGACCTCAAGAGACCCAGTACTTC.

The table lists this clone with a count of one. The CDR3 loop is CASSFREGTEAFF. The CDR3 bases are TGTGCCAGCAGCTTTAGGGAGGGGACTGAAGCTTTCTTT. This chain links TRBV5-6 with TRBJ1-1; D may be TRBD1 (5 bases). The germline gives CDR1 SGHDT, CDR2 YYEEEE. CDR3 size: 13 residues. V lost 2 bases and J 5 bases, leaving 10 bases between the germline ends.

The rearrangement uses TRBV3-1 (or the pseudogene TRBV3-2) and TRBJ2-3; no firm D call. The CDR3 totals 11 residues. Germline values: CDR1 LGHDT, CDR2 YNNKEL (reference sequence). Trimming cost V 1 base and J 7 bases, with 3 bases left between them. CDR3 amino acids: CASSQGHTQYF. CDR3 in DNA: TGTGCCAGCAGCCAAGGGCATACGCAGTATTTT.

The J gene is TRBJ2-1, the V gene TRBV5-1; D perhaps matches TRBD1 (5 bases). Germline CDR1 SGHRS, CDR2 YFSETQ. V was trimmed by 3 bases and J by 0 bases, leaving 10 bases between them. The CDR3 has 15 residues. In nucleotides, the CDR3 is TGCGCCAGCAGCTCAACCACAGGCTCCTACAATGAGCAGTTCTTC. It yields the protein CASSSTTGSYNEQFF.

This clone was seen only once. This chain uses TRBV11-2 with TRBJ2-7; the D gene is possibly TRBD2 (5 bases). The ends were cut back, 8 bases at V and 0 bases at J, with 14 bases in the middle. Germline CDR1 SGHAT, CDR2 FQNNGV. This CDR3 has 14 amino acids. CDR3 amino acids: CASGLSGSSYEQYF. CDR3 coding DNA: TGTGCCAGCGGTTTGTCGGGATCCTCCTACGAGCAGTACTTC.

CDR3 loop: CASSLGRDRLNYGYTF. In DNA, the CDR3 is TGCGCCAGCAGCTTAGGTCGGGACAGACTTAACTATGGCTACACCTTC. The chain joins TRBV5-1 to TRBJ1-2; TRBD1 matches 7 bases. This CDR3 is 16 amino acids long. V lost 2 bases and J lost 1; bases outside the gene matches: 8. Germline values: CDR1 SGHRS, CDR2 YFSETQ.

The chain combines TRBV18 with TRBJ1-6; TRBD1 matches at 10 bases. Germline lookup yields CDR1 KGHSH and CDR2 LQKENI. The CDR3 extends over 18 amino acids. V shed 2 bases and J 0 bases; nucleotides not matched to a gene: 4. The CDR3 region is CASSPDRGRASYNSPLHF. The CDR3 coding sequence is TGTGCCAGCTCACCAGACAGGGGGCGAGCCTCCTATAATTCACCCCTCCACTTT.

The chain recombines TRBV6-6 with TRBJ1-6; D perhaps matches TRBD1 (5 bases). Trimming cost V 5 bases and J 2 bases, with 10 bases left between them. The CDR3 is made up of 15 amino acids. Per the germline V gene, CDR1 is MNHNY and CDR2 is SVGAGI (reference sequence). This CDR3 reads CASSATGAYNSPLHF. In DNA, the CDR3 is TGTGCCAGCAGTGCAACAGGAGCCTATAATTCACCCCTCCACTTT.

Details on this clone: A read error may produce the germline difference seen at one junction end. The chain employs TRBV28 and TRBJ1-1; 7 bases match TRBD1. Looked up from germline, CDR1 is MDHEN and CDR2 is SYDVKM. This CDR3 is 14 amino acids long. CDR3 sequence (DNA): TGTGCCGGCAGTTTATTTAGGGGGCCCCCTGAAGCTTTCTTT. Its translation is CAGSLFRGPPEAFF.

The rearrangement uses TRBV4-2 and TRBJ2-6; 7 nucleotides agree with TRBD2. Per the germline V gene, CDR1 is LGHNA and CDR2 is YNFKEQ. The CDR3 loop spans 18 amino acids. V trimming: 0 bases; J trimming: 0 bases; junction bases outside the gene matches: 5. As DNA, the CDR3 is TGTGCCAGCAGCCAAGATTCGGGGGGTAGCTCTGGGGCCAACGTCCTGACTTTC. Its translation: CASSQDSGGSSGANVLTF.

This sequence joins TRBV10-2 and TRBJ2-1, with TRBD1 matching 11 bases. Germline values: CDR1 WSHSY, CDR2 SAAADI. The CDR3 spans 14 residues. V lost 10 bases to trimming and J lost 9 bases; unmatched junction nucleotides: 11. The chain's CDR3 is CATWGTGGFGEQFF. In DNA form, the CDR3 reads TGCGCCACTTGGGGGACAGGGGGATTTGGTGAGCAGTTCTTC.

This clone appeared once. V gene TRBV24-1 combines with J gene TRBJ2-7, with a possible D match to TRBD1 (6 bases). Germline-derived CDR1 and CDR2 are KGHDR and SFDVKD. This CDR3 contains 15 residues. Trimming took 5 bases from V and 4 from J, leaving 17 bases between them. CDR3 nucleotide sequence: TGTGCCACCAGTGGACAGGCTCCTGGGCCATACGAGCAGTACGTC. Encoded protein: CATSGQAPGPYEQYV.

This clone occurred once. The chain is built from TRBV24-1 and TRBJ1-5; maybe TRBD1 (5 bases). V lost 6 bases, J lost 6 bases, and 11 bases lay in between. CDR1 is KGHDR, CDR2 SFDVKD, per germline. CDR3 size: 13 residues. CDR3 nucleotide sequence: TGTGCCACCAGTCGAGCCGGGGGTCAGCCCCAGCATTTT. It yields the protein CATSRAGGQPQHF.